This TCR beta chain was profiled in a study of shared T cell receptors in the human thymus. Using immunoSEQ multiplex PCR, the repertoire was profiled, and TCRdb retains in-frame clones only, with some absent. The sample shows 600,000 to 900,000 clones, approximately 85% of them seen only once. This clone has more than one count but fewer than ten. These records were also assigned to another study, of human thymus T cells. From that paper: Corrective surgery for congenital heart defects was being performed on the healthy Finnish infants who were the donors. The thymus tissue came from resections taken during corrective heart surgery. There appeared to be biased usage of V and J genes in thymic and blood repertoires. A high degree of thymic repertoire overlap among unrelated individuals was reported in related research.

Sequences were obtained from thymocytes. The receptor was isolated from a girl in the first two years of life with a congenital heart defect.

The CDR3 is CASSPDTLHGYTF. For the CDR3, the DNA is TGTGCCAGCAGCCCCGACACACTTCATGGCTACACCTTC. The V gene is TRBV7-4, the J gene TRBJ1-2, with D uncertain. The CDR3 has 13 amino acids. Germline CDR1 SGHVT, CDR2 SQSDAQ. V dropped 5 bases and J dropped 6 bases, with 13 bases sitting between them. Filled out from reference TRBV7-4 and TRBJ1-2, the complete variable domain reads GAGVSQSPRYKVAKRGRDVALRCDSISGHVTLYWYRQTLGQGSEVLTYSQSDAQRDKSGRPSGRFSAERPERSVSTLKIQRTEQGDSAVYLCASSPDTLHGYTFGSGTRLTVV.